This T cell receptor (beta chain) was retrieved from a study of blood T cell repertoires in COVID-19. Participants spanned ages about 18 to 100 years and resided in 20 to 30 US areas. Participant-reported clinical history was the basis for cohort assignment. The CDR3 has 16 amino acids. Germline V gives CDR1 SGDLS, CDR2 YYNGEE. Trimming at V came to 3 bases and at J to 4 bases, leaving 5 bases not matched to a gene. Produced via immunoSEQ multiplex PCR; TCRdb's table is partial and in-frame only. The table lists about 480,000 clones, 87% of them singletons. Sequencing was carried out using PBMCs or T cells enriched from blood (not recorded which). The gene calls are TRBV9 and TRBJ2-3; 13 bases align to TRBD2. The origin of this receptor is a woman between 18 and 29 years old with acute COVID-19. CDR3 region: CASSAGLAGRSDTQYF. In DNA form, the CDR3 reads TGTGCCAGCAGCGCGGGACTAGCGGGGAGATCAGATACGCAGTATTTT.